The 2 T cell receptor beta chains below all came from one sample that was sequenced in a study of glioma-infiltrating T cells after dendritic cell vaccination. Measured with immunoSEQ multiplex PCR; TCRdb has only the in-frame clones, and not every one. Here the sample spans about 64,000 clones, 75% to 85% being singletons. The material sequenced was blood, taken before dendritic cell vaccination. These receptors were obtained from a human donor with glioblastoma.

This chain uses TRBV5-4 with TRBJ2-1, with unresolved D. V lost 2 bases to trimming and J lost 5 bases, with 8 bases between them. CDR3 length equals 13 residues. In germline, CDR1 is SGHNT, CDR2 YYREEE (reference sequence). The CDR3 DNA sequence: TGTGCCAGCAGCTTTGAATCAGACAATGAGCAGTTCTTC. This codes for CASSFESDNEQFF.

The chain links TRBV5-1 to TRBJ2-2, with 10 bases that match TRBD2. This CDR3 region has 15 residues. Trimming took 3 bases from V and 6 from J; bases not matched to a gene: 5. Germline-derived CDR1 and CDR2 are SGHRS and YFSETQ. The CDR3 DNA follows: TGCGCCAGCAGCTCCGGAGCGGGGGGGCCCGGGGAGCTGTTTTTT. Its translation is CASSSGAGGPGELFF.